The present entry profiles one T cell receptor beta chain with its context. This sample stems from a study of blood T cells in healthy people across ages. The germline CDR1 and CDR2 sequences are MDHEN and SYDVKM. The CDR3 is 17 amino acids. After removal of 3 bases from V and 2 bases from J, the junction contained 10 bases not matched to a gene. A second roughly 6 to 11 cycle PCR used barcoded and J-beta primers. TCRdb re-called the 5' RACE reads with MiXCR, one entry per CDR3 protein. This sample carries 700,000 to 1,000,000 distinct CDR3 sequences, around 45% of them seen once, and the ten largest clones take around 21%.

Sequencing used blood. This sequence was found in a man between 60 and 75 years old in good health. This chain joins TRBV28 and TRBJ2-5; 9 nucleotides agree with TRBD2. The CDR3 DNA is TGTGCCAGCAGTTTCACGTTCGGCGGGGGGGGTCAAGAGACCCAGTACTTC. Its translation is CASSFTFGGGGQETQYF.